The rows below give T cell receptor beta chains drawn from one sample of a study of T-cell memory formation after mild COVID-19. TCRdb passed the 5' RACE reads through MiXCR, listing each CDR3 protein once. The sample includes 250,000 to 400,000 distinct CDR3 sequences, 13% to 15% of them seen just once. Sample: PBMCs or a T cell subset sorted from them (not recorded which). These TCRs come from a man aged 18-30 years who had mild COVID-19 (a few samples of this study predate the infection). Cell type and time point are not known. Each CDR3 is given with its conserved first and last residue. The D gene is left open where the match is weak. The size field is filled for only some rows; it gives once, few, many or a size class.

J: TRBJ1-6
V: TRBV7-3
size: .
length: 13
D: TRBD1
DNA: TGTGCCAGCTCCTTTGGGACAGGGAGGCCCCTCCACTTT
CDR3: CASSFGTGRPLHF

J: TRBJ1-6
V: TRBV27
size: few
length: 13
D: .
DNA: TGTGCCAGCAAGTCTGGGGGCGGTTCACCCCTCCACTTT
CDR3: CASKSGGGSPLHF

J: TRBJ1-6
V: TRBV4-2
size: many
length: 14
D: TRBD1
DNA: TGTGCCAGCAGCGGGGGACAGGGGCTTTCACCCCTCCACTTT
CDR3: CASSGGQGLSPLHF

J: TRBJ2-7
V: TRBV20-1
size: few
length: 14
D: .
DNA: TGCAGTGCTAGGTCCGGCTCCGAGGGGGGGAAGCAGTACTTC
CDR3: CSARSGSEGGKQYF

J: TRBJ2-3
V: TRBV20-1
size: .
length: 16
D: TRBD2
DNA: TGCAGTGCCGCCGGGGCTAGCGGGAGTGCCACAGATACGCAGTATTTT
CDR3: CSAAGASGSATDTQYF

J: TRBJ2-1
V: TRBV11-2
size: .
length: 17
D: TRBD2
DNA: TGTGCCAGCAGCTTTTACGGGGGGGCCGGATCCTACAATGAGCAGTTCTTC
CDR3: CASSFYGGAGSYNEQFF

J: TRBJ2-5
V: TRBV4-3
size: many
length: 15
D: TRBD1
DNA: TGCGCCAGCAGCCAAGATCGGCAGGGGGCAGAGACCCAGTACTTC
CDR3: CASSQDRQGAETQYF

J: TRBJ1-1
V: TRBV4-1
size: few
length: 15
D: .
DNA: TGCGCCAGCAGCCCCTCAGGAGGGATAAACACTGAAGCTTTCTTT
CDR3: CASSPSGGINTEAFF

J: TRBJ2-4
V: TRBV11-2
size: .
length: 17
D: TRBD2
DNA: TGTGCCAGCAGCTTGGGGGGGAGGTTCTTTGACAAAAACATTCAGTACTTC
CDR3: CASSLGGRFFDKNIQYF

J: TRBJ1-4
V: TRBV7-9
size: few
length: 15
D: TRBD1
DNA: TGTGCCAGCAGCTCGCCGGGACAGGGGATCGAAAAACTGTTTTTT
CDR3: CASSSPGQGIEKLFF

J: TRBJ2-3
V: TRBV28
size: few
length: 15
D: .
DNA: TGTGCCAGCAGTTCCGTCAGGGAGGTAACAGATACGCAGTATTTT
CDR3: CASSSVREVTDTQYF

J: TRBJ2-3
V: TRBV5-1
size: many
length: 14
D: .
DNA: TGCGCCAGCAGAGGCCCGGGTACCACAGATACGCAGTATTTT
CDR3: CASRGPGTTDTQYF

J: TRBJ1-2
V: TRBV6-2/TRBV6-3
size: .
length: 12
D: .
DNA: TGTGCCAGCAGTTACCAGGGTTATGGCTACACCTTC
CDR3: CASSYQGYGYTF

J: TRBJ1-1
V: TRBV11-2
size: few
length: 17
D: .
DNA: TGTGCCAGCAGCTCCTCGAGATATTACCGGGCCGGCACTGAAGCTTTCTTT
CDR3: CASSSSRYYRAGTEAFF

J: TRBJ2-1
V: TRBV6-4
size: .
length: 15
D: TRBD2
DNA: TGTGCCAGCAGTTTTAGCGGGGGGCCCTACAATGAGCAGTTCTTC
CDR3: CASSFSGGPYNEQFF

J: TRBJ2-3
V: TRBV11-2
size: few
length: 17
D: .
DNA: TGTGCCAGCAGCTCGCTACAGGGAACGATTAGCACAGATACGCAGTATTTT
CDR3: CASSSLQGTISTDTQYF

J: TRBJ2-5
V: TRBV5-5
size: .
length: 13
D: .
DNA: TGTGCCAGCAGCCCCGGGGGAACGTGGACCCAGTACTTC
CDR3: CASSPGGTWTQYF

J: TRBJ1-2
V: TRBV4-1
size: .
length: 13
D: .
DNA: TGCGCCAGCAGCCAACCGGGCGTCTATGGCTACACCTTC
CDR3: CASSQPGVYGYTF

J: TRBJ2-5
V: TRBV20-1
size: .
length: 14
D: TRBD2
DNA: TGCAGTGCTAGTGTTCAGCGGGGCCCTTTAACCCAGTACTTC
CDR3: CSASVQRGPLTQYF

J: TRBJ2-3
V: TRBV4-3
size: .
length: 15
D: .
DNA: TGCGCCAGCAGCCAAGTATGGGATGGAGCAGATACGCAGTATTTT
CDR3: CASSQVWDGADTQYF

J: TRBJ2-1
V: TRBV4-1
size: few
length: 16
D: .
DNA: TGCGCCAGCAGCCAAGAATCTCGTCAGGGTTGGGATGAGCAGTTCTTC
CDR3: CASSQESRQGWDEQFF

J: TRBJ2-1
V: TRBV15
size: few
length: 12
D: .
DNA: TGTGCCACCAGCAGAGACGTCGATGAGCAGTTCTTC
CDR3: CATSRDVDEQFF

J: TRBJ2-5
V: TRBV11-3
size: few
length: 13
D: .
DNA: TGTGCCAGCAGCTTAGAGATGGAGTCGACCCAGTACTTC
CDR3: CASSLEMESTQYF

J: TRBJ2-3
V: TRBV5-6
size: few
length: 15
D: TRBD1
DNA: TGTGCCAGCAGCTTGGTTGTAGGGGGCCGAAATACGCAGTATTTT
CDR3: CASSLVVGGRNTQYF

J: TRBJ1-2
V: TRBV12-3/TRBV12-4
size: few
length: 16
D: .
DNA: TGTGCCAGCAGTTTAGCGCTCTGGACAGCTAACTATGGCTACACCTTC
CDR3: CASSLALWTANYGYTF

J: TRBJ2-1
V: TRBV24-1
size: .
length: 13
D: .
DNA: TGTGCCACCAGTGATGGGCCCATCAATGAGCAGTTCTTC
CDR3: CATSDGPINEQFF

J: TRBJ2-2
V: TRBV7-9
size: few
length: 15
D: TRBD1
DNA: TGTGCCAGCAGCTTGCCGGGACAGATGACCGGGGAGCTGTTTTTT
CDR3: CASSLPGQMTGELFF

J: TRBJ2-1
V: TRBV20-1
size: once
length: 10
D: .
DNA: TGCAGTGCCCTAGGGCTTGAGCAGTTCTTC
CDR3: CSALGLEQFF

J: TRBJ2-7
V: TRBV5-1
size: few
length: 15
D: .
DNA: TGCGCCAGCAGCTTGGAATCCGGTCCGCTAGTCGAGCAGTACTTC
CDR3: CASSLESGPLVEQYF